This TCR beta chain came from a study of T-cell reconstitution after alpha-beta-depleted transplantation in children. V was clipped by 2 bases and J by 5 bases; unmatched bases: 6. The CDR3 has 15 residues. General observations from the study: Several patients had high TCRbeta diversity at day 60; it came from surviving recipient T cells and thymic progenitors. Once a year had passed after transplant, T-cell counts and diversity came mostly from newly produced T cells.

At least ten counts were recorded for this clonotype. Its antigen is still unknown. Unique molecular identifiers were incorporated when the TCRbeta library was constructed. TCRdb reprocessed the PCR reads with MiXCR, giving one entry per CDR3 protein. Found here are hundreds of thousands of distinct CDR3 sequences, around 12% of them singletons; the top ten hold around 0.8%. The sample consisted of PBMCs, taken before TCRalphabeta/CD19-depleted stem cell transplant. The source of this sequence is a girl aged 2 to 9 with congenital amegakaryocytic thrombocytopenia, due to receive a stem cell transplant. The chain is built from TRBV12-3 or TRBV12-4 and TRBJ1-5; 7 nucleotides match TRBD1. CDR3 nucleotide sequence: TGTGCCAGCAGTTTAATGACAGGGTCGGATCAGCCCCAGCATTTT. It yields the protein CASSLMTGSDQPQHF.